This TCR beta chain was documented in a study (dated by TCRdb to the mid-2010s). This clonotype was recorded a few times. Its antigen target is currently unknown. The record has no base qualities; no much larger clone is one base away. Library creation used RT-PCR. Instrument used: Illumina MiSeq. The public reads were reprocessed in TCRdb via fastp at Q25 and MiXCR, keeping in-frame beta chains. For every CDR3 protein sequence, its rows merge into one entry that carries the most common genes and DNA. Counted in this sample were hundreds of thousands of distinct CDR3 sequences; 13% to 15% of them appeared once. The top ten constitute roughly 4% of the sample. The junction carries 13 bases between V and J, which are trimmed by 4 bases and 4 bases respectively. Its CDR3 holds 14 amino acids, cysteine through phenylalanine. CDR3 DNA is the only sequence kept; it has 42 bases, read in frame from the first base. From a lookup of the germline V gene, CDR1 and CDR2 are MDHEN and SYDVKM.

The sequence was collected from a female donor in good health, serving as a healthy control. This sequence uses TRBV28 and TRBJ2-5; TRBD1 is a weak D gene call, 6 bases matching. Sequences were obtained from memory CD4+ T cells from blood. The CDR3 in this case is CASSSNRDTETQYF. The DNA sequence reads TGTGCCAGCAGTTCGAACCGGGACACAGAGACCCAGTACTTC.